This entry is about one T cell receptor (beta chain). At one end the junction does not follow the germline gene, possibly because of a read error. Germline CDR1 and CDR2: SGHRS and YFSETQ. The CDR3 runs 14 residues. This entry is derived from a study of read filtering for tumor transcriptome and immune sequencing. Across the whole study: Among patients, 17 to 20 were male and approximately 15 female, aged about 40 to 90 (mean around 61). R-ISS stage counts were eight or nine for I, approximately 16 for II, 6 or 7 for III.

From approximately 430 ng of RNA, a library with molecular barcoded alpha/delta and beta/gamma adaptors was made. TCRdb analysed the reads with MiXCR anew, one entry per CDR3 protein. The table has fewer than 90,000 distinct CDR3 sequences, around an eighth seen once. The sample consisted of a population of CD138-negative cells sorted from bone marrow. This chain links TRBV5-1 with TRBJ2-7, with D possibly matching TRBD1 (6 bases). The receptor's source is a donor at least 40 years old with multiple myeloma. Written as DNA, the CDR3 is TGCGCCAGCAGCGACCAGGGGCCGTCCTACGGGCAGTACTTC. This translates into CASSDQGPSYGQYF.